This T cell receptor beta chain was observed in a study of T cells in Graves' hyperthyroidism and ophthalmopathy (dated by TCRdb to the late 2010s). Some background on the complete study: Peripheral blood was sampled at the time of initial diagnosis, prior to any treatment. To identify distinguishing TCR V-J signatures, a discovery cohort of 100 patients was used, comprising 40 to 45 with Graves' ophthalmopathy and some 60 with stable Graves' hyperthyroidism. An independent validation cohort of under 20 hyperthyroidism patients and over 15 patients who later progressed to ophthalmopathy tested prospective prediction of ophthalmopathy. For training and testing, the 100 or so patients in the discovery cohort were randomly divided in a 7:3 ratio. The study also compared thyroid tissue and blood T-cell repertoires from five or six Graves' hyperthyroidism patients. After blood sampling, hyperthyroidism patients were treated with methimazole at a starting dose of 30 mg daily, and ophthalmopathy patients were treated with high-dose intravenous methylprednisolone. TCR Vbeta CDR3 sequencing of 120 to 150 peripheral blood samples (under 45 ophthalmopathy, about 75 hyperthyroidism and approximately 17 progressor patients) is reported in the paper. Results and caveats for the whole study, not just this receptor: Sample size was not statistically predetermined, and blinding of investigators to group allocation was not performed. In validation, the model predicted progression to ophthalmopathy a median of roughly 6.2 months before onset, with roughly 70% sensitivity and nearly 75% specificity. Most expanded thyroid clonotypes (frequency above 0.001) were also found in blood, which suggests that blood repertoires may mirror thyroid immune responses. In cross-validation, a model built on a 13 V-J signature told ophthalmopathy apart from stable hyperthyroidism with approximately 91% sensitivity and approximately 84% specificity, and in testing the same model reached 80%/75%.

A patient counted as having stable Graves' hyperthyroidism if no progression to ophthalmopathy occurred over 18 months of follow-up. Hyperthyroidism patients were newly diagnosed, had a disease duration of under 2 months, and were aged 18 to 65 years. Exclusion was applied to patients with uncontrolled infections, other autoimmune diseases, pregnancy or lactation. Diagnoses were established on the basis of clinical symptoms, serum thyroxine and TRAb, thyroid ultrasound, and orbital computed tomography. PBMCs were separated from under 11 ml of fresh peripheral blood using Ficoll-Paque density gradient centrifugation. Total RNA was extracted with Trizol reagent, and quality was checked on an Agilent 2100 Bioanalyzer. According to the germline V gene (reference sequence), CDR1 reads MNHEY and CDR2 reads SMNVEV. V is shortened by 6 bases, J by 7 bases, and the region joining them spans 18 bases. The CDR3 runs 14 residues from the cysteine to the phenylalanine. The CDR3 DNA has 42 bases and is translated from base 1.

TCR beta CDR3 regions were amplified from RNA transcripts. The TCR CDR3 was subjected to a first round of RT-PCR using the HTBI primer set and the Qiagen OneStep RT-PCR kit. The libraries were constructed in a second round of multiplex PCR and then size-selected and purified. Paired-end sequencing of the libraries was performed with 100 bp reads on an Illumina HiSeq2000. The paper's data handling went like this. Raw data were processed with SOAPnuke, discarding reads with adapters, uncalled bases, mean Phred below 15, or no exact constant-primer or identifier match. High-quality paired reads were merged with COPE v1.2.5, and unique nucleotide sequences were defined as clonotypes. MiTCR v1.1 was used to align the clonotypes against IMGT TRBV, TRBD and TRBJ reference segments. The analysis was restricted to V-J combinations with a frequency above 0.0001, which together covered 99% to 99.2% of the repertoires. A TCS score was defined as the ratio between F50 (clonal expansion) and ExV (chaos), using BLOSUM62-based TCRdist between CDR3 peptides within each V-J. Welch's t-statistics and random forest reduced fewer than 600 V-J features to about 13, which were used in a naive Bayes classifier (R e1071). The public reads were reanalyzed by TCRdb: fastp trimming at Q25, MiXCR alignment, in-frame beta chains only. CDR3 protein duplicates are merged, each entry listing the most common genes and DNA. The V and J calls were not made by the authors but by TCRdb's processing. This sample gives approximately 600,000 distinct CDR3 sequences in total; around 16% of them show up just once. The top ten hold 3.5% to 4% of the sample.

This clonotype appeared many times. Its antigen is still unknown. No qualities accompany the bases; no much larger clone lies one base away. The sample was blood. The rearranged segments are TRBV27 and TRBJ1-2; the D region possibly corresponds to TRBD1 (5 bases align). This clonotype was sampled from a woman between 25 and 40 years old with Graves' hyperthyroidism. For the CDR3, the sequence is CASSPNQGLLGYTF. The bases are TGTGCCAGCAGCCCGAACCAGGGACTCCTTGGCTACACCTTC.